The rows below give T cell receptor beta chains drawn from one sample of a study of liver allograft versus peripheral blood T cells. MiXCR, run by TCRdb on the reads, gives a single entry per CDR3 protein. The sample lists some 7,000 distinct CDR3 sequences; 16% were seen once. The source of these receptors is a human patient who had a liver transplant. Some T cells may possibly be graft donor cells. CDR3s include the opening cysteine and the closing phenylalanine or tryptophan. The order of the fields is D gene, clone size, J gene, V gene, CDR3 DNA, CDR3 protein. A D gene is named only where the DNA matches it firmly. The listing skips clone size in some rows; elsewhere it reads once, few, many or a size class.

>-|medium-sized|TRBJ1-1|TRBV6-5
TGTGCAGCAGTTAGGGAGGGGTTCACTGAAGCTTTCTTT
CAAVREGFTEAFF
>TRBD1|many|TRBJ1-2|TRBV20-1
TGCAGTGCTGGTGGACAGGCCAACTATGGCTACACCTTC
CSAGGQANYGYTF
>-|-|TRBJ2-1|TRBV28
TGTGCCACCATACTAGGCTCCTACAATGAGCAGTTCTTC
CATILGSYNEQFF
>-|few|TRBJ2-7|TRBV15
TGTGCCACCAGCAGAGATCGGGCGGGGCCCTCTTACGAGCAGTACTTC
CATSRDRAGPSYEQYF
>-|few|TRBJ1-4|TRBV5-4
TGTGCCAGCAGCTTGGAGGATCAGGGCGATAATGAAAAACTGTTTTTT
CASSLEDQGDNEKLFF
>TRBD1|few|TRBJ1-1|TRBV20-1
TGCAGTGCGAGCTACCCCGGACAGGGAGTGCCAGCTTTCTTT
CSASYPGQGVPAFF
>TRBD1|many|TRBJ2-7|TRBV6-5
TGTGCCAGCAGTAATACAGGGACAGACTACGAGCAGTACTTC
CASSNTGTDYEQYF
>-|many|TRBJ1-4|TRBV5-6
TGTGCCAGCAGCTTGGACATAGGCGAAAAACTGTTTTTT
CASSLDIGEKLFF
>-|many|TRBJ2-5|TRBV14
TGTGCCAGCAGCCAAGAATGGGGCAGGTTAGAGACCCAGTACTTC
CASSQEWGRLETQYF
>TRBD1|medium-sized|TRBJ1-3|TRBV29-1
TGCAGCGTTGCCCCGGACAGGGGAAACACCATATATTTT
CSVAPDRGNTIYF
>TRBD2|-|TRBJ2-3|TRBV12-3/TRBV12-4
TGTGCCAGCAGTCCTAAGGGGACTAGCGGCACAGATACGCAGTATTTT
CASSPKGTSGTDTQYF
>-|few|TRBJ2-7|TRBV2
TGTGCCAGCAGTTTCACATGGAAACCCTACGAGCAGTACTTC
CASSFTWKPYEQYF
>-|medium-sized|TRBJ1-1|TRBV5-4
TGTGCCAGCAGCTGGGGGGCGGGGGAAGCTTTCTTT
CASSWGAGEAFF
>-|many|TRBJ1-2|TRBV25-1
TGTGCCAGCAGTGAAGCGATCGGCAGGAATAACTATGGCTACACCTTC
CASSEAIGRNNYGYTF
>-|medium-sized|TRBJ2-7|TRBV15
TGTGCCACCAGCAGAGATCAGATGGCTTACGAGCAGTACTTC
CATSRDQMAYEQYF
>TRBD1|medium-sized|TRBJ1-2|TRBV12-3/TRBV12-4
TGTGCCAGCAGTCCTGGGACAGCAGCTAACTATGGCTACACCTTC
CASSPGTAANYGYTF
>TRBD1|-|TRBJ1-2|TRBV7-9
TGTGCCAGCAGCTTAGATACTTACAGGGGCGATGGCTACACCTTC
CASSLDTYRGDGYTF
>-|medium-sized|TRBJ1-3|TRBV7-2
TGTGCCAGCAGCTTAGATCTGGGAAGGGAAAACACCATATATTTT
CASSLDLGRENTIYF
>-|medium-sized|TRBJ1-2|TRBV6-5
TGTGCCAGCAGTTACTCGACTGGAATCTATGGCTACACCTTC
CASSYSTGIYGYTF
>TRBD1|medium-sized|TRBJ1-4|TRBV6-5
TGTGCCAGCAGTTCCACGGACAGGGTTAGGGAAAAACTGTTTTTT
CASSSTDRVREKLFF
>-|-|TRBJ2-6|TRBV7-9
TGTGCCAGCAGCTTAGATGCTGTCGGCGTCCTGACTTTC
CASSLDAVGVLTF
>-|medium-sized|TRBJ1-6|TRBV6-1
TGTGCCAGCAGTACTCTGCAGGGAAGTAATTCACCCCTCCACTTT
CASSTLQGSNSPLHF
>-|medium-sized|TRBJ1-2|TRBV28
TGTGCCAGCAGTTTGGGGGGCTTTGATGGCTACACCTTC
CASSLGGFDGYTF
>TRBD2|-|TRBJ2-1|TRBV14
TGTGCCAGCAGCCAAGTTATCCCGGGACTAGCGGGGGGGACCAATGAGCAGTTCTTC
CASSQVIPGLAGGTNEQFF
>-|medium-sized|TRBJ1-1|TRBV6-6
TGTGCCAGCAGTTACTCTCCAGGATTGAACACTGAAGCTTTCTTT
CASSYSPGLNTEAFF
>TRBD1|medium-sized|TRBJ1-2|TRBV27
TGTGCCAGCAGTCCATCCGATACAGGGGGCTCCTCTCGCGGCTACACCTTC
CASSPSDTGGSSRGYTF
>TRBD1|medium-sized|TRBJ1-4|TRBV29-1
TGCAGCGTTGTCCCGGACAGGGATGGAGAAAAACTGTTTTTT
CSVVPDRDGEKLFF
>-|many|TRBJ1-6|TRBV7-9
TGTGCCAGCAGCTTAGGTGGAGGGGGGGAACCGAATTCACCCCTCCACTTT
CASSLGGGGEPNSPLHF
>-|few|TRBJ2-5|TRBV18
TGTGCCAGCTCACCTCTTCAGGGTCTGGGGACCCAGTACTTC
CASSPLQGLGTQYF
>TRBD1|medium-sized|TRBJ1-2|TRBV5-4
TGTGCCAGCAGCTTAGGGGACAGGGGGCGACTTGGCTACACCTTC
CASSLGDRGRLGYTF
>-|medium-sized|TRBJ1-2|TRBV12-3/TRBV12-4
TGTGCCAGCAGTCTCTTTTCTCGAGGGATCGTGAGGAACTATGGCTACACCTTC
CASSLFSRGIVRNYGYTF
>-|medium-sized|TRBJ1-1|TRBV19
TGTGCCAGTAGTATAGGTGGGGGGAACACTGAAGCTTTCTTT
CASSIGGGNTEAFF
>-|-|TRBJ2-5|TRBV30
TGTGCCTGGACCAGGGGGGGTGTGAGGACCCAGTACTTC
CAWTRGGVRTQYF
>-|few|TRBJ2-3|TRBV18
TGTGCCAGCTCAGGTCTAGCCACAGATACGCAGTATTTT
CASSGLATDTQYF
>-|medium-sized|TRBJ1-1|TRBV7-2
TGTGCCAGCAGAATTCAGGGTCAGGCTTTCTTT
CASRIQGQAFF
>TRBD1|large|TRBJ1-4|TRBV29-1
TGCAGCGTTCGGACAGGGCCTAATGAAAAACTGTTTTTT
CSVRTGPNEKLFF
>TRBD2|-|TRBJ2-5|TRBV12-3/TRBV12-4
TGTGCCAGCAGTTTGGGACTAGCGGGGACCCAAGAGACCCAGTACTTC
CASSLGLAGTQETQYF
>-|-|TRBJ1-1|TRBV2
TGTGCCAGCAGGGGGGGGGCTATCTACACTGAAGCTTTCTTT
CASRGGAIYTEAFF
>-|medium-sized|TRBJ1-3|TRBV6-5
TGTGCCAGCAGTCGCACCTACAGGGTGGAGAACACCATATATTTT
CASSRTYRVENTIYF
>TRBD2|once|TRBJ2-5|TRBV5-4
TGTGCCAGCAGCCATCGACTAGCGGGGGTCCAAGAGACCCAGTACTTC
CASSHRLAGVQETQYF
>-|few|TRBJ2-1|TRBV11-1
TGTGCCAGCAGCTTAGGGGGTAAGGAGCAGTTCTTC
CASSLGGKEQFF
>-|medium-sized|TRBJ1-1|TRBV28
TGTGCCAGCAGTCCCCCGGGATTTGAAGCTTTCTTT
CASSPPGFEAFF
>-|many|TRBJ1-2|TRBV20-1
TGCAGTGCTACTCCCGGGACACACTATGGCTACACCTTC
CSATPGTHYGYTF
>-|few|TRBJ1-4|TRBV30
TGTGCCTGGCAGACGGGGCCTAATGAAAAACTGTTTTTT
CAWQTGPNEKLFF
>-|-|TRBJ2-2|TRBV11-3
TGTGCCAGCAGCCAGCGGGAGACAGGGAAAAGGGAGCTGTTTTTT
CASSQRETGKRELFF
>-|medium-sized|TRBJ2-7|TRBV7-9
TGTGCCAGCAGCTTAGTAGGGGCTGCCTACGAGCAGTACTTC
CASSLVGAAYEQYF
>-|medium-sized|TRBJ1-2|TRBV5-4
TGTGCCAGCAGCTTCAGGGGTGGCTATGGCTACACCTTC
CASSFRGGYGYTF
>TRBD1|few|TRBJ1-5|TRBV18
TGTGCCAGCTCCCCGACAGGGTCTAGCAATCAGCCCCAGCATTTT
CASSPTGSSNQPQHF
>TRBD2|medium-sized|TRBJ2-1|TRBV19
TGTGCCAGTAAAGTAGCGGGGTCCCTCGAGCAGTTCTTC
CASKVAGSLEQFF
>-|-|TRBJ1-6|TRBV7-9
TGTGCCAGCAGCTTAGAGCAGGGTAGGCATTCACCCCTCCACTTT
CASSLEQGRHSPLHF
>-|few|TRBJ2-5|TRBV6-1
TGTGCCAGCAGCAGGGGACTATGGGAGACCCAGTACTTC
CASSRGLWETQYF
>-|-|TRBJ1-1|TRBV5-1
TGCGCCAGCAGCATGGGAGTGAACACTGAAGCTTTCTTT
CASSMGVNTEAFF
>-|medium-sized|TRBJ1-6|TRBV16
TGTGCCAGCGGGGGTTCCTATAATTCACCCCTCCACTTT
CASGGSYNSPLHF
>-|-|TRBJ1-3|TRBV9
TGTGCCAGCAGCGTAGATGGATCCTCTGGAAACACCATATATTTT
CASSVDGSSGNTIYF